This T cell receptor (beta chain) is drawn from a study of shared clonotypes between healthy human individuals. Overall study results and limits: Sampling used blood alone; tissue repertoires probably differ. Investigators expected sequencing depth to affect clonotype sharing among donors.

A note on this clone: Its specificity is not known.

Genomic DNA of each subset was evenly split across several immunoSEQ plates. Sequencing was performed with immunoSEQ multiplex PCR; in TCRdb, only in-frame clones are kept and a portion is missing. The sample has 900,000 to 1,200,000 clones; approximately 78% are singletons. Subsets obtained from CD4+ cells comprised CD45RA+ naive and CD45RA-negative memory cells. Germline lookup yields CDR1 SGHKS and CDR2 YYEKEE (reference sequence). The CDR3 has 15 amino acids. With 2 bases removed from V and 3 bases from J, the gap between germline ends came to 15 bases. This receptor was obtained from a man in his late teens or twenties in good health. Some clones in this sample may be carry-over from other donors' samples. Sequenced input: memory CD4+ T cells from PBMCs. Documented subset: CD45RA-negative fraction. The gene calls are TRBV5-5 and TRBJ2-7, with D possibly matching TRBD1 (5 bases). For the CDR3, the DNA is TGTGCCAGCAGCTTAAAGGGGCAGTCCCACTACGAGCAGTACTTC. Translated, it gives CASSLKGQSHYEQYF. Filled out from reference TRBV5-5 and TRBJ2-7, the complete variable domain reads DAGVTQSPTHLIKTRGQQVTLRCSPISGHKSVSWYQQVLGQGPQFIFQYYEKEERGRGNFPDRFSARQFPNYSSELNVNALLLGDSALYLCASSLKGQSHYEQYFGPGTRLTVT.